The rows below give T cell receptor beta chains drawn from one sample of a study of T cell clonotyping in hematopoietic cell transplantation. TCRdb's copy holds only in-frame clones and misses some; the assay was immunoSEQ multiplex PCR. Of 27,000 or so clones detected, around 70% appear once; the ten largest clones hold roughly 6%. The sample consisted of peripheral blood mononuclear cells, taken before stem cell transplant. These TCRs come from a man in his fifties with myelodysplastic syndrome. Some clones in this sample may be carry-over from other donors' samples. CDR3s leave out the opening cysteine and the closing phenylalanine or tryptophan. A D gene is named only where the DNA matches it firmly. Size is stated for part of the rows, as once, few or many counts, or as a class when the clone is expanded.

ASTTGGNQPQH,TRBV28,TRBD1,TRBJ1-5,NA
AALAGQETQY,TRBV30,TRBD2,TRBJ2-5,few
ASSQLPSGLNTEAF,TRBV4-1,NA,TRBJ1-1,NA
AWTADSYEQY,TRBV30,NA,TRBJ2-7,NA
SAAQHSEGEQY,TRBV29-1,NA,TRBJ2-7,NA
SVEEWTTYGYT,TRBV29-1,NA,TRBJ1-2,NA
ASSQDGQGGNEQF,TRBV4-2,TRBD1,TRBJ2-1,NA
AFLDRSHEKLF,TRBV30,NA,TRBJ1-4,NA
ASRRSGGATGELF,TRBV28,TRBD2,TRBJ2-2,NA
SAAGGREKLF,TRBV29-1,NA,TRBJ1-4,once
ASRPDRQNTGELF,TRBV28,TRBD1,TRBJ2-2,NA
AWTGRATEAF,TRBV30,NA,TRBJ1-1,NA
ASSGASGNEQF,TRBV6-4,TRBD2,TRBJ2-1,NA
ASSHLRQGEGGGYT,TRBV4-2,TRBD1,TRBJ1-2,NA
ASSRDSNQPQH,TRBV6-6,NA,TRBJ1-5,once
ASSSYLGGYT,TRBV27,NA,TRBJ1-2,few
ASSPGQVPYEQY,TRBV6-5,TRBD1,TRBJ2-7,NA
ASSESVGGPKETQY,TRBV6-1,NA,TRBJ2-5,NA